One and the same sample provided the 2 T cell receptor beta chains below, sequenced in a study of cytomegalovirus exposure and HLA in healthy donors. PCR employed 60 Vbeta and 13 Jbeta primers. Sequenced by immunoSEQ multiplex PCR; TCRdb stores in-frame clones only, minus some. The table includes some 170,000 clones, 82% detected once. The specimen was PBMCs. These receptors were collected from a girl aged 10 to 17 in good health and CMV-seropositive.

The CDR3 DNA reads as TGTGCCAGCAGTTTGGACAGTCTCAATCAGCCCCAGCATTTT. Its translation: CASSLDSLNQPQHF. The chain combines TRBV6-5 with TRBJ1-5; perhaps TRBD1 as D (6 bases). V was shortened by 4 bases and J by 3 bases, with 10 bases between the two germline ends. In germline, CDR1 is MNHEY, CDR2 SVGAGI. The CDR3 spans 14 residues.

The V call is TRBV29-1, the J call TRBJ2-5, with TRBD2 matching over 13 bases. Germline assignment: CDR1 SQVTM and CDR2 ANQGSEA. The CDR3 is 15 amino acids. V lost 3 bases, J lost 5 bases, and 6 bases stayed unmatched. For the CDR3, the DNA is TGCAGCGTTGACATACTAGCGGGGGGGCCGGAGACCCAGTACTTC. Its translation: CSVDILAGGPETQYF. Based on the CDR3 plus reference TRBV29-1 and TRBJ2-5, the full variable domain is SAVISQKPSRDICQRGTSLTIQCQVDSQVTMMFWYRQQPGQSLTLIATANQGSEATYESGFVIDKFPISRPNLTFSTLTVSNMSPEDSSIYLCSVDILAGGPETQYFGPGTRLLVL.